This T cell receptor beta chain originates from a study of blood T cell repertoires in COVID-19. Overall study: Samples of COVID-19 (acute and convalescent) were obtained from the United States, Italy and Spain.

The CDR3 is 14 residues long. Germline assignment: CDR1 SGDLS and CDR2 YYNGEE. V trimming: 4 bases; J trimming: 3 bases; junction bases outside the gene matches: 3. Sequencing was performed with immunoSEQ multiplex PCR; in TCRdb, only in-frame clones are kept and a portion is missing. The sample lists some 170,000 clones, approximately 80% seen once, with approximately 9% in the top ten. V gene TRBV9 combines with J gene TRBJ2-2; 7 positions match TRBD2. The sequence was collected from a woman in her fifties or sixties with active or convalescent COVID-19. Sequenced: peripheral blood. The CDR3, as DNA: TGTGCCAGCAGCAGGGACTATTACACCGGGGAGCTGTTTTTT. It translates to CASSRDYYTGELFF.